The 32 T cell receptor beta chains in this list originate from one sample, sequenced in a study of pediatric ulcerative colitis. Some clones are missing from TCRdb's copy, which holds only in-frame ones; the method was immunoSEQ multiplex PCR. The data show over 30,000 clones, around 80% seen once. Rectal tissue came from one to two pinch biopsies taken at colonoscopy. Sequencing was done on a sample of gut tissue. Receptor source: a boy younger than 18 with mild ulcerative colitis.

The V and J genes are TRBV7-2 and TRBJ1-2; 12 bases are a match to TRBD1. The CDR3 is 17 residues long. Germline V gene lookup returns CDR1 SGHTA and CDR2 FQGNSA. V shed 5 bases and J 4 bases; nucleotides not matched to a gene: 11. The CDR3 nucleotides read TGTGCCAGCAGCATCGGGACAGGGGGCGATGAACCCTATGGCTACACCTTC. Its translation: CASSIGTGGDEPYGYTF. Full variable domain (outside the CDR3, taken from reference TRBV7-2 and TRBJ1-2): GAGVSQSPSNKVTEKGKDVELRCDPISGHTALYWYRQSLGQGLEFLIYFQGNSAPDKSGLPSDRFSAERTGGSVSTLTIQRTQQEDSAVYLCASSIGTGGDEPYGYTFGSGTRLTVV.

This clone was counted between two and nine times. The CDR3 spells CASSSTGGVNSPLHF. CDR3 nucleotide sequence: TGCGCCAGCAGCTCAACGGGAGGGGTAAATTCACCCCTCCACTTT. The chain recombines TRBV5-1 with TRBJ1-6; perhaps TRBD1 as D (5 bases). V dropped 3 bases and J dropped 7 bases, with 14 bases sitting between them. The CDR3 runs to 15 residues. Per germline, CDR1 SGHRS and CDR2 YFSETQ.

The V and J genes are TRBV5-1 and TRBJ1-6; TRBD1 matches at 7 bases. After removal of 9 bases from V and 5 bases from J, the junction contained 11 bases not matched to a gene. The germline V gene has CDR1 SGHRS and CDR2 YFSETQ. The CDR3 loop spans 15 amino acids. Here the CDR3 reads CATRRDSADNSPLHF. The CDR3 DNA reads TGCGCCACCCGGAGGGACAGCGCCGATAATTCACCCCTCCACTTT.

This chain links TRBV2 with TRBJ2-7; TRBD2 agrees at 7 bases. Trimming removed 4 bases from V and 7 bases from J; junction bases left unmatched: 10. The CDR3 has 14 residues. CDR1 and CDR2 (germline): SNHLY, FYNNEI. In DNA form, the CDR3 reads TGTGCCAGCAGTGGACGTCCCTACGGGGGGGAGCAGTACTTC. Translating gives CASSGRPYGGEQYF.

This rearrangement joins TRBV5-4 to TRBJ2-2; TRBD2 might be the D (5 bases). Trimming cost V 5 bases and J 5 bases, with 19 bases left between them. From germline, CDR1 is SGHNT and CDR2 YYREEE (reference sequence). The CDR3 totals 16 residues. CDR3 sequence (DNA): TGTGCCAGCAGTCTAGGCATGAGGGTGGGGACCGGGGAGCTGTTTTTT. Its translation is CASSLGMRVGTGELFF.

CDR3: CASSYSRLSNQPQHF. The CDR3 DNA follows: TGTGCCAGCAGTTACTCGAGGCTATCAAATCAGCCCCAGCATTTT. The rearrangement links TRBV6-6 to TRBJ1-5; D gene ambiguous. Looked up from germline, CDR1 is MNHNY and CDR2 is SVGAGI (reference sequence). The CDR3 is 15 residues long. Trimming shortened V by 0 bases and J by 4 bases, and 10 bases separated the two germline ends.

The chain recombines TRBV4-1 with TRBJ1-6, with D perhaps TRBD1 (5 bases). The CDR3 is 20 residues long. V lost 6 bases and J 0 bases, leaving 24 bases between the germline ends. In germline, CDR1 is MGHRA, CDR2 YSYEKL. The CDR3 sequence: CASSLSESRVGGSYNSPLHF. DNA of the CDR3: TGCGCCAGCAGTCTGAGTGAAAGCAGGGTAGGAGGCTCCTATAATTCACCCCTCCACTTT.

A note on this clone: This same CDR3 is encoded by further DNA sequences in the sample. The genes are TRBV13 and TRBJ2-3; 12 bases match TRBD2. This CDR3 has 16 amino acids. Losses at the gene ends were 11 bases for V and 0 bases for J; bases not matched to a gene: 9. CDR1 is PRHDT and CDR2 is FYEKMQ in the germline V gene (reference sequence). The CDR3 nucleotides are TGTGCCGCGGCGCTAGCGGGGGGGCTGAGCACAGATACGCAGTATTTT. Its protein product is CAAALAGGLSTDTQYF. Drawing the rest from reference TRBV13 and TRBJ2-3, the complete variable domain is AAGVIQSPRHLIKEKRETATLKCYPIPRHDTVYWYQQGPGQDPQFLISFYEKMQSDKGSIPDRFSAQQFSDYHSELNMSSLELGDSALYFCAAALAGGLSTDTQYFGPGTRLTVL.

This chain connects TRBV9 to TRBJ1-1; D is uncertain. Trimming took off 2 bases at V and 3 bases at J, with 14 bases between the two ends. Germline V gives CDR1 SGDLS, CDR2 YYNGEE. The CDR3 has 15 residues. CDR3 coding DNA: TGTGCCAGCAGCGTTAACGGGGTGAAGGACACTGAAGCTTTCTTT. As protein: CASSVNGVKDTEAFF.

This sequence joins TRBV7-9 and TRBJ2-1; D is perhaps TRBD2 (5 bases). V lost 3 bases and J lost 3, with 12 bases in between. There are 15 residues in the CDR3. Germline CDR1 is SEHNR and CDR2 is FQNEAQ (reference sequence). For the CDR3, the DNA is TGTGCCAGCAGCTTCTCGGGGTCTAGCTACAATGAGCAGTTCTTC. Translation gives CASSFSGSSYNEQFF.

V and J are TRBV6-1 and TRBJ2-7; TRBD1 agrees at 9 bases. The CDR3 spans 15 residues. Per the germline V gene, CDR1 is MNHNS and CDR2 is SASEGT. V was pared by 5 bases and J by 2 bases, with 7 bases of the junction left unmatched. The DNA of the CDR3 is TGTGCCAGCAGTACCCGACAGGGGGAAGCCTACGAGCAGTACTTC. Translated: CASSTRQGEAYEQYF.

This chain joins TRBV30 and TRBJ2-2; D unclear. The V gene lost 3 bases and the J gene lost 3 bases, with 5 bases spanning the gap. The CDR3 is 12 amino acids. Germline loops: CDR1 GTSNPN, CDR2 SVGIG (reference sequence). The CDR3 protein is CAWRRYTGELFF. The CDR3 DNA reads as TGTGCCTGGAGGCGGTACACCGGGGAGCTGTTTTTT.

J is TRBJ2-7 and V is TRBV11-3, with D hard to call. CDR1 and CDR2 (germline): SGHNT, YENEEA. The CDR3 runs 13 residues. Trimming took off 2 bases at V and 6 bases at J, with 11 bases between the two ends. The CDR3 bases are TGTGCCAGCAGCTTACCAGGAGTCGGCGAGCAGTACTTC. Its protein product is CASSLPGVGEQYF.

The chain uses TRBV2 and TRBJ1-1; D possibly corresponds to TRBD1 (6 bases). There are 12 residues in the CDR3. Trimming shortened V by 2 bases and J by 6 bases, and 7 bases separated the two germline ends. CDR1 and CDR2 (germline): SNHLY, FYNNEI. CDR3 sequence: CASSERGPEAFF. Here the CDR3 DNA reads TGTGCCAGCAGTGAACGGGGGCCTGAAGCTTTCTTT.

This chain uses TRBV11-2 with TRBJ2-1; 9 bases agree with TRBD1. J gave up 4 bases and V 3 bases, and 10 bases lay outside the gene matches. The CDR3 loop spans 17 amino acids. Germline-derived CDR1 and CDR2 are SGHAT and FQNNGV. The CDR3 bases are TGTGCCAGCAGCTTGCTACAGGGGGCCACGAAATACAATGAGCAGTTCTTC. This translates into CASSLLQGATKYNEQFF.

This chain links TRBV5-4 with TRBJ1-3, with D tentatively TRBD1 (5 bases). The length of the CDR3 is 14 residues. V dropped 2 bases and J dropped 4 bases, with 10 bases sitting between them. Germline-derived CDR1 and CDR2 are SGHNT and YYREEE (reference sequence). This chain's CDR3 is CASSFRGAGNTIYF. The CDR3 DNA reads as TGTGCCAGCAGCTTCCGGGGCGCCGGAAACACCATATATTTT. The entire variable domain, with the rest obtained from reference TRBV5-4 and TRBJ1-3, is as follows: ETGVTQSPTHLIKTRGQQVTLRCSSQSGHNTVSWYQQALGQGPQFIFQYYREEENGRGNFPPRFSGLQFPNYSSELNVNALELDDSALYLCASSFRGAGNTIYFGEGSWLTVV.

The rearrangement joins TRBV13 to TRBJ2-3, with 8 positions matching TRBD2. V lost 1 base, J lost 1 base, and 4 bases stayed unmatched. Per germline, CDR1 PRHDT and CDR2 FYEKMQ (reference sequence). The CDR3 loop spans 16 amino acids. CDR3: CASSLAGGARTDTQYF. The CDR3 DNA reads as TGTGCCAGCAGCTTAGCCGGGGGGGCGCGCACAGATACGCAGTATTTT.

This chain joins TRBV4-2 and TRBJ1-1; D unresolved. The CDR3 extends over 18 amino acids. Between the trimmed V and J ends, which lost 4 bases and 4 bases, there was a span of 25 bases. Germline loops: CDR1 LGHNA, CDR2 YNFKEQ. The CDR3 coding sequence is TGTGCCAGCAGCCCCCTCGGGAGGGTCGGCCGGGGTGGCACTGAAGCTTTCTTT. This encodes CASSPLGRVGRGGTEAFF.

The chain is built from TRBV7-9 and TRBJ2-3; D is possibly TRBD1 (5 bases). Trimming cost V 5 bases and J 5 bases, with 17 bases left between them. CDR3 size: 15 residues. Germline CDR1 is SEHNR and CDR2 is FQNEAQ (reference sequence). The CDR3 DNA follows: TGTGCCAGCAGCCTCCAGGCAGGGAAAGGAGATACGCAGTATTTT. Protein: CASSLQAGKGDTQYF. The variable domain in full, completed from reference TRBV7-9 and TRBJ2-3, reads DTGVSQNPRHKITKRGQNVTFRCDPISEHNRLYWYRQTLGQGPEFLTYFQNEAQLEKSRLLSDRFSAERPKGSFSTLEIQRTEQGDSAMYLCASSLQAGKGDTQYFGPGTRLTVL.

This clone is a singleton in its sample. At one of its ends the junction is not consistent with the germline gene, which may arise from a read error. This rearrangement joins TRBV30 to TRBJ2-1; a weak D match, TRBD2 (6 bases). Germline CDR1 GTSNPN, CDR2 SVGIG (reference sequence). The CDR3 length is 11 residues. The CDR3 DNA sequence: TGTGCCTGGAGTGTTGTAGCGGACTGGGTCTTC. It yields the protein CAWSVVADWVF.

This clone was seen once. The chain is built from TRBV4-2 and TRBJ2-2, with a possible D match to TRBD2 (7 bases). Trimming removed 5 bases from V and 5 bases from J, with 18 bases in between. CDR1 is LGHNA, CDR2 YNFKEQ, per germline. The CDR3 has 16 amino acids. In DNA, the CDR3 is TGTGCCAGCAGCTTACACGGAGGGGGGGAAACCGGGGAGCTGTTTTTT. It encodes CASSLHGGGETGELFF.

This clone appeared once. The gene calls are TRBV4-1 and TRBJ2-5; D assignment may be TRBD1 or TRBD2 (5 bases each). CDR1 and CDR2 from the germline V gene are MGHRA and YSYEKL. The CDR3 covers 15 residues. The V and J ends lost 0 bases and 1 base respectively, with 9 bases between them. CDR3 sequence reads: CASSQDGTAQETQYF. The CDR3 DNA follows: TGCGCCAGCAGCCAAGATGGGACCGCCCAAGAGACCCAGTACTTC.

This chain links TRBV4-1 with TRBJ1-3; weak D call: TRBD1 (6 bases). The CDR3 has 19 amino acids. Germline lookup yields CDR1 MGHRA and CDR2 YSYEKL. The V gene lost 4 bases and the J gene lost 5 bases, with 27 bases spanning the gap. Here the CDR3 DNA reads TGCGCCAGCAGCCCATTCCTGTTCCGGGACAAATTAGAGCGAAACACCATATATTTT. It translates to CASSPFLFRDKLERNTIYF.

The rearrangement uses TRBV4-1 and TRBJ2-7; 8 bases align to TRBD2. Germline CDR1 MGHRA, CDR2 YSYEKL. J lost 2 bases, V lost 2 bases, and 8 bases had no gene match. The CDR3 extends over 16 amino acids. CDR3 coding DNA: TGCGCCAGCAGCCAAAGGCCGCGGGGGGCCCCCTACGAGCAGTACTTC. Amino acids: CASSQRPRGAPYEQYF.

The CDR3 reads CASSLSGIYGYTF. CDR3 DNA sequence: TGTGCCAGCAGCTTGAGCGGCATCTATGGCTACACCTTC. V usage is TRBV5-6 and J usage is TRBJ1-2; D ambiguous. There are 13 residues in the CDR3. Germline V gene lookup returns CDR1 SGHDT and CDR2 YYEEEE. Between the trimmed V and J ends, which lost 1 base and 4 bases, there was a span of 8 bases.

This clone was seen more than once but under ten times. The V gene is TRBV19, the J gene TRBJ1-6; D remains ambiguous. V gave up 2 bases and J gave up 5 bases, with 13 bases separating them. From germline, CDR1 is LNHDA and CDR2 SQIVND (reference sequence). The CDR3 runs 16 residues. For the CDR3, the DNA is TGTGCCAGTAGTATACCCCCGGCAGGTGATAATTCACCCCTCCACTTT. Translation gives CASSIPPAGDNSPLHF.

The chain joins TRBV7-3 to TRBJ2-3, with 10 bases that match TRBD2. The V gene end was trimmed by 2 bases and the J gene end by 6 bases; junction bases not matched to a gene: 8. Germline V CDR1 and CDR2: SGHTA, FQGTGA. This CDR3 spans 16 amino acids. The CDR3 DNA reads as TGTGCCAGCAGCTTACAGTCTAGCGGGGGTCAGGATACGCAGTATTTT. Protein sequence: CASSLQSSGGQDTQYF.

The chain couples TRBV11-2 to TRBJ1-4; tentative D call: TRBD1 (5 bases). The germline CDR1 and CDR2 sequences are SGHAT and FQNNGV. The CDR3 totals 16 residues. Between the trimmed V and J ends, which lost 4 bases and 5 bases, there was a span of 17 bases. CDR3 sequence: CASSSRSGGVNEKLFF. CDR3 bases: TGTGCCAGCAGCTCGCGGAGCGGGGGGGTAAATGAAAAACTGTTTTTT.

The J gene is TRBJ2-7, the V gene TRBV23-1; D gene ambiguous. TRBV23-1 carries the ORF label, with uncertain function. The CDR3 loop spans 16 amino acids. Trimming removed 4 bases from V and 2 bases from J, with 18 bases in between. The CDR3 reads CASSPVRAGYPYEQYF. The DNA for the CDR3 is TGCGCCAGCAGTCCCGTCCGGGCAGGCTATCCCTACGAGCAGTACTTC.

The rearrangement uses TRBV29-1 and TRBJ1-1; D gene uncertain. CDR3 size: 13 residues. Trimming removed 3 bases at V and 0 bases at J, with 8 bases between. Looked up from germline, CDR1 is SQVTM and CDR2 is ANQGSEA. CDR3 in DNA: TGCAGCGTTGATCCAGGACTGAACACTGAAGCTTTCTTT. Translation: CSVDPGLNTEAFF.

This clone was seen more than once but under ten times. In DNA form, the CDR3 reads TGTGCCATCAGGTCTCATACGGCTAACTATGGCTACACCTTC. Encoded protein: CAIRSHTANYGYTF. The chain recombines TRBV10-3 with TRBJ1-2; D is ambiguous. V gave up 6 bases and J gave up 0 bases, with 11 bases separating them. Germline CDR1 and CDR2: ENHRY and SYGVKD. This CDR3 contains 14 residues.

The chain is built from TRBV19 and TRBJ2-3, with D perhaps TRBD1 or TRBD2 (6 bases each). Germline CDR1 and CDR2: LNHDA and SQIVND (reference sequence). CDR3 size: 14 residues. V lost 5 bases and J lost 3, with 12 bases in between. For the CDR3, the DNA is TGTGCCAGTAGTTGGGGGGCGGGGACAGATACGCAGTATTTT. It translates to CASSWGAGTDTQYF.